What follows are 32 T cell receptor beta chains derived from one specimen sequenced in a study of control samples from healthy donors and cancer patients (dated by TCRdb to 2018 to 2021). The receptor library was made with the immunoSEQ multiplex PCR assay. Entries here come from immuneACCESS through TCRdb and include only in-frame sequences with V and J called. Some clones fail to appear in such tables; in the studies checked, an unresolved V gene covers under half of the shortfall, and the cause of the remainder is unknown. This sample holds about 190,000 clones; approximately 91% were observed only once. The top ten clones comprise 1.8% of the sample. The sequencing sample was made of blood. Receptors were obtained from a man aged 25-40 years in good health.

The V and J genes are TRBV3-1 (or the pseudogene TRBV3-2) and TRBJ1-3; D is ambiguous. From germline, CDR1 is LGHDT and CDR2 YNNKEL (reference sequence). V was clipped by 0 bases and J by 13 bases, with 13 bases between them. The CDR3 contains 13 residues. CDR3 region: CASSQDITTSIYF. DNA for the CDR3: TGTGCCAGCAGCCAAGATATTACCACTTCAATATATTTT.

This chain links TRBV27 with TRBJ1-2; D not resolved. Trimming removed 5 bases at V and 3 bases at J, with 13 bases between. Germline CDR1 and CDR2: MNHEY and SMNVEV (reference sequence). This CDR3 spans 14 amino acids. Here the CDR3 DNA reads TGTGCCAGCAGTCCTGGGGTACGTGACTATGGCTACACCTTC. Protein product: CASSPGVRDYGYTF.

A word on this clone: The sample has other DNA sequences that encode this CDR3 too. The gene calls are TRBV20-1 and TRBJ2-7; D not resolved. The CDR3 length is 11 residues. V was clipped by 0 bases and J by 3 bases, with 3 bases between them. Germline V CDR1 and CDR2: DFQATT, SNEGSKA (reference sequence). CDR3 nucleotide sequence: TGCAGTGCTAGAGACGGCTACGAGCAGTACTTC. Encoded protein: CSARDGYEQYF.

The CDR3 loop is CASSRERGSSYEQYF. The CDR3 bases are TGTGCCAGCAGCCGAGAGCGGGGGAGCTCCTACGAGCAGTACTTC. This chain connects TRBV2 to TRBJ2-7, with 8 bases lining up with TRBD2. Germline assignment: CDR1 SNHLY and CDR2 FYNNEI. The length of the CDR3 is 15 residues. V lost 6 bases to trimming and J lost 0 bases; unmatched junction nucleotides: 7. Filled out from reference TRBV2 and TRBJ2-7, the complete variable domain reads EPEVTQTPSHQVTQMGQEVILRCVPISNHLYFYWYRQILGQKVEFLVSFYNNEISEKSEIFDDQFSVERPDGSNFTLKIRSTKLEDSAMYFCASSRERGSSYEQYFGPGTRLTVT.

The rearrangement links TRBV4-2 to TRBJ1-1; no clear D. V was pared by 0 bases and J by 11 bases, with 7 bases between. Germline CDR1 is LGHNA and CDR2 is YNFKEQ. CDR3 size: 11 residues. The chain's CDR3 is CASSQDRRAFF. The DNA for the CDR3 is TGTGCCAGCAGCCAAGACAGGAGGGCTTTCTTT.

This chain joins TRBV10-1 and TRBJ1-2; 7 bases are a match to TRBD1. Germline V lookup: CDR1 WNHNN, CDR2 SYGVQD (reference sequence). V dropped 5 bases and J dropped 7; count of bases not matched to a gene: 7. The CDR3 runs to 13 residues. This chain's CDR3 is CASSSDRTLGYTF. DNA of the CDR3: TGCGCCAGCAGTTCGGACAGGACCCTTGGCTACACCTTC.

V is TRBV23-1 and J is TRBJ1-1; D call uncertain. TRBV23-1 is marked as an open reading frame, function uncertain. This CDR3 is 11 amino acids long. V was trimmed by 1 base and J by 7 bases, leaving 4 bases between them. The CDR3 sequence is CASSQWVEAFF. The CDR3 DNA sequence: TGCGCCAGCAGTCAATGGGTTGAAGCTTTCTTT.

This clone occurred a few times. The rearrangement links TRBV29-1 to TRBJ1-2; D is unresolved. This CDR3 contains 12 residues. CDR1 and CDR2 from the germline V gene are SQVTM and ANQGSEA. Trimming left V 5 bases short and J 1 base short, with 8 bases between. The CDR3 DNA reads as TGCAGCGTTCCAGTTGGTAACTATGGCTACACCTTC. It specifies CSVPVGNYGYTF.

CDR3 coding DNA: TGTGCCAGCAGCTCCAGTACCGGGACATCTGCCGCCGAGCAGTACTTC. This codes for CASSSSTGTSAAEQYF. This chain connects TRBV7-9 to TRBJ2-7; possibly TRBD1 for D (6 bases). Germline V gene data show CDR1 as SEHNR and CDR2 as FQNEAQ (reference sequence). CDR3 length: 16 amino acids. The germline V and J ends were trimmed by 4 bases and 6 bases, with 22 bases remaining between them. The variable domain in full, completed from reference TRBV7-9 and TRBJ2-7, reads DTGVSQNPRHKITKRGQNVTFRCDPISEHNRLYWYRQTLGQGPEFLTYFQNEAQLEKSRLLSDRFSAERPKGSFSTLEIQRTEQGDSAMYLCASSSSTGTSAAEQYFGPGTRLTVT.

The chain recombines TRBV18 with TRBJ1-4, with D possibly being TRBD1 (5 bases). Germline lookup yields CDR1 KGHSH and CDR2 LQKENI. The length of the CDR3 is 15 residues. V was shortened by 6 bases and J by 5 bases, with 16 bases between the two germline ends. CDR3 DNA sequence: TGTGCCAGCTCTCTTACAGGTACCTCCAATGAAAAACTGTTTTTT. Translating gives CASSLTGTSNEKLFF.

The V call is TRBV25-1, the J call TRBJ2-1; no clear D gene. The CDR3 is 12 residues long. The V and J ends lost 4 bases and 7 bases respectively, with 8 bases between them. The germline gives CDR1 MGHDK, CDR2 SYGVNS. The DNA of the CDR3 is TGTGCCAGCAGTGGAGTAGTGAATGAGCAGTTCTTC. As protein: CASSGVVNEQFF.

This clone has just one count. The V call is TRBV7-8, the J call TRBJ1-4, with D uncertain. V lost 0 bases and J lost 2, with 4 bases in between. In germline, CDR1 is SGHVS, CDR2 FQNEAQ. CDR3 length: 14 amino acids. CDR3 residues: CASSLARTNEKLFF. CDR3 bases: TGTGCCAGCAGCTTAGCACGGACTAATGAAAAACTGTTTTTT. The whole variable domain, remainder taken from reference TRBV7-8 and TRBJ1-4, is GAGVSQSPRYKVAKRGQDVALRCDPISGHVSLFWYQQALGQGPEFLTYFQNEAQLDKSGLPSDRFFAERPEGSVSTLKIQRTQQEDSAVYLCASSLARTNEKLFFGSGTQLSVL.

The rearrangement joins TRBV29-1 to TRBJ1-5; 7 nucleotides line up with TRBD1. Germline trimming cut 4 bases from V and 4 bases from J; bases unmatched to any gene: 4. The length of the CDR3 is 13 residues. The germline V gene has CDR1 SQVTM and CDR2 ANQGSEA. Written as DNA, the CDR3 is TGCAGCGTTGGGGGGACAGTAAATCAGCCCCAGCATTTT. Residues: CSVGGTVNQPQHF.

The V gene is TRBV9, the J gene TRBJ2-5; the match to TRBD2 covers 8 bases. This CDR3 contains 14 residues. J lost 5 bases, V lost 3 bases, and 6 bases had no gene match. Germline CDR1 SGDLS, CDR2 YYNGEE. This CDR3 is CASSGPSGRETQYF. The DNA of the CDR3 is TGTGCCAGCAGCGGACCTAGCGGGCGGGAGACCCAGTACTTC.

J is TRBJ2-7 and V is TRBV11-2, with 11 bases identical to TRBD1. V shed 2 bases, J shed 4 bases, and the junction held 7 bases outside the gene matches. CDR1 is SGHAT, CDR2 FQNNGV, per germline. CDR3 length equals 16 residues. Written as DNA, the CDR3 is TGTGCCAGCAGCTTATATCCCGGGACAGGGGGTTACGAGCAGTACTTC. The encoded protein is CASSLYPGTGGYEQYF. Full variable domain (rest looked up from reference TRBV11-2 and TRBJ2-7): EAGVAQSPRYKIIEKRQSVAFWCNPISGHATLYWYQQILGQGPKLLIQFQNNGVVDDSQLPKDRFSAERLKGVDSTLKIQPAKLEDSAVYLCASSLYPGTGGYEQYFGPGTRLTVT.

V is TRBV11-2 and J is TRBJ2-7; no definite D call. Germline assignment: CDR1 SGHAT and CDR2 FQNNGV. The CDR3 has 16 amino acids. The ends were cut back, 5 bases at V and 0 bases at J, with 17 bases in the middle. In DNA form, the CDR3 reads TGTGCCAGCAGCATAAGGTGGACCGAAAGCTCCTACGAGCAGTACTTC. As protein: CASSIRWTESSYEQYF. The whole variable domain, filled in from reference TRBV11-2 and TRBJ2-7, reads EAGVAQSPRYKIIEKRQSVAFWCNPISGHATLYWYQQILGQGPKLLIQFQNNGVVDDSQLPKDRFSAERLKGVDSTLKIQPAKLEDSAVYLCASSIRWTESSYEQYFGPGTRLTVT.

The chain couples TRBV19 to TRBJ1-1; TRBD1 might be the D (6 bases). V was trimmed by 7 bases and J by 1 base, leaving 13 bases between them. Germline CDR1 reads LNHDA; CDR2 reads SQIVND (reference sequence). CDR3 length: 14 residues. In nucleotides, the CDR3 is TGTGCCAGTAAGGGCCCGACAGGGAACACTGAAGCTTTCTTT. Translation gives CASKGPTGNTEAFF.

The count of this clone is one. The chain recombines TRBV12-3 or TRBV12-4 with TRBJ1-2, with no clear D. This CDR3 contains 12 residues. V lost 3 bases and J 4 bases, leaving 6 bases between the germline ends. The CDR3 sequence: CASSFWGYGYTF. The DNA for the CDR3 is TGTGCCAGCAGTTTTTGGGGCTATGGCTACACCTTC.

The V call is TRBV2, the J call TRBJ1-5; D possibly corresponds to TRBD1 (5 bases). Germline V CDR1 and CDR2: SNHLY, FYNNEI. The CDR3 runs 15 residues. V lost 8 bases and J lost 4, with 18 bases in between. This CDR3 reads CASWIGTARNQPQHF. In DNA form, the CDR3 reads TGTGCCAGCTGGATAGGGACTGCGCGGAATCAGCCCCAGCATTTT.

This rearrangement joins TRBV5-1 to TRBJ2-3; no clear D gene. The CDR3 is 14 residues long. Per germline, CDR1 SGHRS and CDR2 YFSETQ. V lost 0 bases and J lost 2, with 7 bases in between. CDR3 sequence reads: CASSLAGSTDTQYF. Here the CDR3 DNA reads TGCGCCAGCAGCTTGGCCGGGTCCACAGATACGCAGTATTTT. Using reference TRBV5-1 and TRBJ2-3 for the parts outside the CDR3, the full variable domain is KAGVTQTPRYLIKTRGQQVTLSCSPISGHRSVSWYQQTPGQGLQFLFEYFSETQRNKGNFPGRFSGRQFSNSRSEMNVSTLELGDSALYLCASSLAGSTDTQYFGPGTRLTVL.

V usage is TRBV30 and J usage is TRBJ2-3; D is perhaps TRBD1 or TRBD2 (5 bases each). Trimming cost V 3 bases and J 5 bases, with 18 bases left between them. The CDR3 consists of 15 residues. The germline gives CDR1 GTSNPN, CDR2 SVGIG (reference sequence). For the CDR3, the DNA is TGTGCCTGGAGCGCTTCCGGGACGGAACGAGATACGCAGTATTTT. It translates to CAWSASGTERDTQYF.

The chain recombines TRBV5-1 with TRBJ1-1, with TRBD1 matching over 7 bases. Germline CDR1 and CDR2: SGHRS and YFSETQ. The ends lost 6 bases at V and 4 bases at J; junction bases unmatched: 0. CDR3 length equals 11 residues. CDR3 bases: TGCGCCAGCACAGGGGGCACTGAAGCTTTCTTT. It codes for CASTGGTEAFF.

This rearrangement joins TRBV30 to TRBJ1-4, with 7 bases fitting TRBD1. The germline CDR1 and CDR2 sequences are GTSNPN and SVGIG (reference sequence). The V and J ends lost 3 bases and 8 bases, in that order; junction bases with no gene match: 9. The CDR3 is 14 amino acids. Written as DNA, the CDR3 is TGTGCCTGGAGATTGAGAGGGGGCCGGGAAAAACTGTTTTTT. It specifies CAWRLRGGREKLFF.

The CDR3 sequence: CAISVGVGNQPQHF. CDR3 nucleotides: TGTGCCATCAGTGTGGGGGTTGGCAATCAGCCCCAGCATTTT. The chain employs TRBV10-3 and TRBJ1-5; tentatively, D is TRBD1 (5 bases). The CDR3 has 14 amino acids. The V gene lost 4 bases and the J gene lost 2 bases, with 9 bases spanning the gap. Looked up from germline, CDR1 is ENHRY and CDR2 is SYGVKD.

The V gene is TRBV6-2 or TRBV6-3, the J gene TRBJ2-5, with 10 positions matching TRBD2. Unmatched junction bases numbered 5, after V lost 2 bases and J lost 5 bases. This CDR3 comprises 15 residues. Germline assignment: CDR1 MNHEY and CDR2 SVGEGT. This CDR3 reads CASSYVLAGRETQYF. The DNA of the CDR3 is TGTGCCAGCAGTTACGTACTAGCGGGGAGGGAGACCCAGTACTTC.

The CDR3 here is CASSYDRDEDEQFF. The CDR3 coding sequence is TGTGCCAGCAGTTACGACAGGGACGAAGATGAGCAGTTCTTC. V usage is TRBV6-5 and J usage is TRBJ2-1; 7 nucleotides match TRBD1. This CDR3 spans 14 amino acids. CDR1 is MNHEY, CDR2 SVGAGI, per germline. V lost 2 bases to trimming and J lost 8 bases; unmatched junction nucleotides: 6.

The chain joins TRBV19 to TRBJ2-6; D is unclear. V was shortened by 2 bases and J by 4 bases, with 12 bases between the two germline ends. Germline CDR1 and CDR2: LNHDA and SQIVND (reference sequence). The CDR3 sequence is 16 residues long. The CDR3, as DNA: TGTGCCAGTAGTATAAAATCGAGGCCAGGGGCCAACGTCCTGACTTTC. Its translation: CASSIKSRPGANVLTF.

This chain's CDR3 is CASSFSAPTVNTEAFF. The CDR3 nucleotides are TGTGCCAGCAGTTTTTCGGCCCCGACTGTGAACACTGAAGCTTTCTTT. The chain carries TRBV28 and TRBJ1-1; D is ambiguous. Germline V gene lookup returns CDR1 MDHEN and CDR2 SYDVKM. V shed 3 bases and J shed 0 bases, with 14 bases lying between them. There are 16 residues in the CDR3.

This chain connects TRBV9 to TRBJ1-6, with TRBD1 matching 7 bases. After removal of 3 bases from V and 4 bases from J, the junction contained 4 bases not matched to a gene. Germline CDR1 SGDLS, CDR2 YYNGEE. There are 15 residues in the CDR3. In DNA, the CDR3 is TGTGCCAGCAGCGAGACAGGGACGTATAATTCACCCCTCCACTTT. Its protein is CASSETGTYNSPLHF.

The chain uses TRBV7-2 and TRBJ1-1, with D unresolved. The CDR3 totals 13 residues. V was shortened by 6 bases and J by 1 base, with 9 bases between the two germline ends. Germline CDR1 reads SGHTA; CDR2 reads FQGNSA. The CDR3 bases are TGTGCCAGCAGTTCTCAGAGGAACACTGAAGCTTTCTTT. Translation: CASSSQRNTEAFF.

CDR3 DNA sequence: TGCAGTGCTAGTAGGACTAGCGGGGGGGTCCCCGATACGCAGTATTTT. It encodes CSASRTSGGVPDTQYF. V gene TRBV20-1 combines with J gene TRBJ2-3, with 15 nucleotides matching TRBD2. The germline gives CDR1 DFQATT, CDR2 SNEGSKA (reference sequence). The CDR3 loop spans 16 amino acids. The J segment lost 6 bases and the V segment lost 3 bases, leaving 7 bases of the junction unmatched.

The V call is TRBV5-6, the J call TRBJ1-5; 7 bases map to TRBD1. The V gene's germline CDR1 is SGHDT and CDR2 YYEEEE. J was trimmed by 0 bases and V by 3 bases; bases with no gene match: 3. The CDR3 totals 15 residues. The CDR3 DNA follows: TGTGCCAGCAGCTCACAGGGGTATAGCAATCAGCCCCAGCATTTT. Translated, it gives CASSSQGYSNQPQHF.